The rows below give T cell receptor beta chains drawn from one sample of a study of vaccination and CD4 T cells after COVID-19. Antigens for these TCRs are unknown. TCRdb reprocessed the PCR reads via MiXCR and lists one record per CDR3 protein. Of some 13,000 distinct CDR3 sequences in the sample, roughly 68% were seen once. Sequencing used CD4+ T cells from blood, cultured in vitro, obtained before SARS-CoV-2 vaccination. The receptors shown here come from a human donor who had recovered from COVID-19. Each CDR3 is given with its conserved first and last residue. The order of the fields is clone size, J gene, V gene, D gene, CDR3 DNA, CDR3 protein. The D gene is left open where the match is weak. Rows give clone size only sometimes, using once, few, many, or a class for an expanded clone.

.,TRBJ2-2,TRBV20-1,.,TGCAGTGCTAGTACGGCTAGACACGGGTATGCCCGGGAGCTGTTTTTT,CSASTARHGYARELFF
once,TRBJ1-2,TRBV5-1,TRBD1,TGCGCCAGCAGCCAGAGGATAGACAGGGGACGGGGCTACACCTTC,CASSQRIDRGRGYTF
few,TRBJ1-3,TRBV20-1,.,TGCAGTGCTAGAGATCTCAACTCTGGAAACACCATATATTTT,CSARDLNSGNTIYF
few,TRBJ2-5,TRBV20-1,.,TGCAGTGGAGGTTGGACTCAATCGATCGGGGAGACCCAGTACTTC,CSGGWTQSIGETQYF
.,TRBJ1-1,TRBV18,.,TGTGCCAGCTCCCGAGACACGTACACTGAAGCTTTCTTT,CASSRDTYTEAFF
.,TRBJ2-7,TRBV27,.,TGTGCCAGCAGTCCGGGAGCCTACTCCTACGAGCAGTACTTC,CASSPGAYSYEQYF
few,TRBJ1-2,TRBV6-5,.,TGTGCCAGCGGTTATCTGATTGAGGGAGCCTATGGCTACACCTTC,CASGYLIEGAYGYTF
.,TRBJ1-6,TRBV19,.,TGTGCCAGTAGTATAGGGACTGGAGATAATTCACCCCTCCACTTT,CASSIGTGDNSPLHF
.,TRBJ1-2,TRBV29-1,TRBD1,TGCAGCGGGGAGACAGGGAACTATGGCTACACCTTC,CSGETGNYGYTF
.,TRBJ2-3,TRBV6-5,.,TGTGCCAGCAGTAACTGGGATACGCAGTATTTT,CASSNWDTQYF
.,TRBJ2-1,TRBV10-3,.,TGTGCCATCAGTGGTACTGGGGGGAATGAGCAGTTCTTC,CAISGTGGNEQFF
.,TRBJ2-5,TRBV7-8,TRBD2,TGTGCCAGCAGCCGTCGGGGGACTAGCGGGCCCCTCTATCAGACCCAGTACTTC,CASSRRGTSGPLYQTQYF
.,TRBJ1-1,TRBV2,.,TGTGCCAGCAGTATTGCAGGGAACACTGAAGCTTTCTTT,CASSIAGNTEAFF
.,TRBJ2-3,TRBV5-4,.,TGTGCCAGCAGCTCGGAATTAGGAGGGGATACGCAGTATTTT,CASSSELGGDTQYF